This T cell receptor (beta chain) was captured in a study of CD8 T cells in ankylosing spondylitis. The sample holds a few counts of this clonotype. Antigen: not known. MiXCR was run by TCRdb on the 5' RACE reads, yielding one entry per CDR3 protein. The repertoire consists of some 300,000 distinct CDR3 sequences, with less than 25% occurring once and the leading ten covering 3.5%. Study-level findings and limits: Ankylosing spondylitis blood appeared to be characterized by a TCR beta motif of roughly eight highly homologous variants. Clones that were linked to disease were CD8+ and were relatively rare in peripheral blood. The authors reported significant enrichment of disease-linked clones in matched ankylosing spondylitis synovial fluid.

The TCR sequence derives from a female donor with ankylosing spondylitis or in good health (not recorded which). The sample was blood, either unsorted or a sorted T cell fraction (not recorded which).

The CDR3 spells CSVEVSGTDTQYF. The CDR3 DNA follows: TGCAGCGTTGAAGTAAGCGGGACAGATACGCAGTATTTT. The J gene is TRBJ2-3, the V gene TRBV29-1; D might be TRBD2 (6 bases). Germline V gene sequence: CDR1 SQVTM, CDR2 ANQGSEA. This CDR3 contains 13 residues. V lost 1 base and J lost 3, with 8 bases in between.